This T cell receptor beta chain was captured by sequencing in a study of T cells in Graves' hyperthyroidism and ophthalmopathy. Study outcomes and limitations: Most clonotypes expanded in the thyroid (above 0.001) were also present in blood.

From RNA transcripts, TCR beta CDR3 regions were amplified. The HTBI set primed first-round TCR CDR3 RT-PCR. One entry per CDR3 protein results from TCRdb running MiXCR on the multiplex PCR reads. The repertoire holds about 480,000 distinct CDR3 sequences, with approximately 15% as singletons. Diagnoses were established using clinical symptoms, serum thyroxine and TRAb, thyroid ultrasound and orbital computed tomography. Note on this clonotype: The antigen remains unidentified.

Material: blood. The sequence was collected from a woman aged 18-30 years with Graves' hyperthyroidism.

The CDR3 loop is CASHRESSYEQYF. CDR3 nucleotide sequence: TGTGCCAGCCACAGGGAAAGCTCCTACGAGCAGTACTTC. The chain combines TRBV6-1 with TRBJ2-7, with D possibly matching TRBD1 (6 bases). The CDR3 runs 13 residues. Trimming pared 8 bases from V and 0 bases from J, leaving 11 bases between. Germline lookup yields CDR1 MNHNS and CDR2 SASEGT.